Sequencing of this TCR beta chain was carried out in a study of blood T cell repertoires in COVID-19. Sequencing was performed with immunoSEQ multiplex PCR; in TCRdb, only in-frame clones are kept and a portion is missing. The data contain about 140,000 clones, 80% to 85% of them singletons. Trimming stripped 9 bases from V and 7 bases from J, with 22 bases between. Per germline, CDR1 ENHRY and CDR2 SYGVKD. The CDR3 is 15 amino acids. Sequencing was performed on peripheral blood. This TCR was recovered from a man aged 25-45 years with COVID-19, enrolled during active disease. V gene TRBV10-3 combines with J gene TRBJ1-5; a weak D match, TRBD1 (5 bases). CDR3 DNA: TGTGCCATTTCCCCTTGGGACTCGGTGGGGCAGCCCCAGCATTTT. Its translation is CAISPWDSVGQPQHF.